These T cell receptor beta chains were read from a single sample in a study of T cell responses to AZD1222 COVID-19 vaccine. Clones were sequenced by immunoSEQ multiplex PCR, and TCRdb holds only the in-frame ones, with some missing. Of about 100,000 clones in the sample, 88% are singletons; the top ten hold 1.8%. The specimen was peripheral blood, collected on day 0 of AZD1222 vaccination. The origin of the receptors is an adult in good health. Each CDR3 is given with its conserved first and last residue. The D gene is left open where the match is weak. Rows may omit the clone size; those that give it use once, few, many or a size class.

d_call | cdr3_length | j_call | v_call | clone_size | cdr3_nt | cdr3_aa
TRBD2 | 19 | TRBJ2-7 | TRBV4-1 | NA | TGCGCCCGCAGCCGGCAAGTTCCCCTCTCTAGCGGGAGGATCCACGAGCAGTACTTC | CARSRQVPLSSGRIHEQYF
NA | 13 | TRBJ2-7 | TRBV29-1 | NA | TGCAGCGTTAAAGGCTTACCTGCTGGGGAGCAGTACTTC | CSVKGLPAGEQYF
NA | 15 | TRBJ1-5 | TRBV6-1 | NA | TGTGCCAGCAGTGATCAGGGCTTCACGAATCAGCCCCAGCATTTT | CASSDQGFTNQPQHF
TRBD2 | 16 | TRBJ2-3 | TRBV5-4 | NA | TGTGCCAGCAGCCCTCCGACTAGCGGTAGCACAGATACGCAGTATTTT | CASSPPTSGSTDTQYF
TRBD1 | 15 | TRBJ1-2 | TRBV29-1 | few | TGCAGCGTTCAGGGGTCGGGACAGGGATCCTATGGCTACACCTTC | CSVQGSGQGSYGYTF
TRBD2 | 17 | TRBJ2-3 | TRBV7-7 | NA | TGTGCTAGCAGCTCGGGTACCGGGACTAGCGGGATTGATACGCAGTATTTT | CASSSGTGTSGIDTQYF
TRBD1 | 16 | TRBJ1-5 | TRBV7-2 | NA | TGTGCCAGCAGCTTTACAGGGGGCACTGTTAATCAGCCCCAGCATTTT | CASSFTGGTVNQPQHF
NA | 15 | TRBJ1-5 | TRBV11-1 | NA | TGTGCCAGCAGCTCCCCGGTGGGGGGTAGGCAGCCCCAGCATTTT | CASSSPVGGRQPQHF
NA | 14 | TRBJ2-7 | TRBV19 | NA | TGTGCCAGTAGTATAAACAGGGACGTCTACGAGCAGTACTTC | CASSINRDVYEQYF
TRBD2 | 16 | TRBJ2-5 | TRBV3-1/TRBV3-2 | NA | TGTGCCAGCAGCCATGCCCAGCTAGCGGGTTCTTCGACCCAGTACTTC | CASSHAQLAGSSTQYF
NA | 12 | TRBJ2-2 | TRBV12-3/TRBV12-4 | once | TGTGCCAGCAGTTTACGTCTGGGGGAGCTGTTTTTT | CASSLRLGELFF
TRBD2 | 16 | TRBJ2-3 | TRBV19 | NA | TGTGCCAGTAGTCCCCAGGGAGGGGCTCTCACAGATACGCAGTATTTT | CASSPQGGALTDTQYF
NA | 18 | TRBJ1-1 | TRBV3-1/TRBV3-2 | NA | TGTGCCAGCACACACCCGCGGGGCGACCTAGAAACAAACACTGAAGCTTTCTTT | CASTHPRGDLETNTEAFF
NA | 14 | TRBJ2-5 | TRBV4-1 | NA | TGCGCCAGCAGCCCCAGGGGACTGCAAGAGACCCAGTACTTC | CASSPRGLQETQYF
TRBD1 | 14 | TRBJ1-2 | TRBV4-3 | NA | TGCGCCAGCAGCCAACACACAGGGGGTCGCGGCTACACCTTC | CASSQHTGGRGYTF
TRBD2 | 17 | TRBJ2-3 | TRBV5-4 | NA | TGTGCCAGCAGCTCTGGACTAGCGGGAGTGGCCGCAGATACGCAGTATTTT | CASSSGLAGVAADTQYF
TRBD1 | 15 | TRBJ1-5 | TRBV28 | once | TGTGCCAGCAGTTCCTCCGGGACAGGAAATCAGCCCCAGCATTTT | CASSSSGTGNQPQHF
NA | 19 | TRBJ2-3 | TRBV27 | NA | TGTGCCAGCAGTTTATCGGCTTCCGGGGAACCCGATAGCACAGATACGCAGTATTTT | CASSLSASGEPDSTDTQYF
NA | 14 | TRBJ2-7 | TRBV7-2 | NA | TGTGCCAGCAGCTTATTGGGTGATGACTACGAGCAGTACTTC | CASSLLGDDYEQYF
TRBD1 | 16 | TRBJ1-2 | TRBV9 | NA | TGTGCCAGCAGCCCGCGGGACAGCAGACAGGACTATGGCTACACCTTC | CASSPRDSRQDYGYTF
NA | 16 | TRBJ2-7 | TRBV3-1/TRBV3-2 | NA | TGTGCCAGCAGCCAAGATTTAGGAGACAGGTACTACGAGCAGTACTTC | CASSQDLGDRYYEQYF
NA | 15 | TRBJ2-1 | TRBV6-1 | NA | TGTGCCAGCAGTGAAAGGGCAGGGTCCTACAATGAGCAGTTCTTC | CASSERAGSYNEQFF
TRBD2 | 15 | TRBJ2-7 | TRBV27 | NA | TGTGCCAGCAGTACATTCCTAGCGGGAGACTACGAGCAGTACTTC | CASSTFLAGDYEQYF
TRBD2 | 18 | TRBJ2-1 | TRBV7-9 | NA | TGTGCCAGCAGCTTAGAAAGACTAGCGGGAAGGCCCTACAATGAGCAGTTCTTC | CASSLERLAGRPYNEQFF
NA | 14 | TRBJ1-5 | TRBV19 | NA | TGTGCCAGTAGTTTACAGGGTGAAAATCAGCCCCAGCATTTT | CASSLQGENQPQHF
NA | 15 | TRBJ2-7 | TRBV9 | NA | TGTGCCAGCAGCGTAGGGGGGGACAGAGCCTACGAGCAGTACTTC | CASSVGGDRAYEQYF
NA | 14 | TRBJ1-5 | TRBV2 | NA | TGTGCCAGCATGAGGGGCCAGAGCAATCAGCCCCAGCATTTT | CASMRGQSNQPQHF
TRBD1 | 14 | TRBJ1-4 | TRBV11-2 | NA | TGTGCCAGCAGCACCGGACAGGGGAATGAAAAACTGTTTTTT | CASSTGQGNEKLFF
TRBD1 | 16 | TRBJ2-7 | TRBV11-2 | NA | TGTGCCAGCAGCCCAGGGTTTGGGACAGGACTTTACGAGCAGTACTTC | CASSPGFGTGLYEQYF
NA | 13 | TRBJ1-3 | TRBV6-5 | NA | TGTGCCAGCAGGCGGGAGACTGGAAACACCATATATTTT | CASRRETGNTIYF
TRBD2 | 15 | TRBJ2-3 | TRBV9 | once | TGTGCCAGCAGCCCAGGACTAGCTAGCACAGATACGCAGTATTTT | CASSPGLASTDTQYF
TRBD2 | 16 | TRBJ2-7 | TRBV3-1/TRBV3-2 | NA | TGTGCCAGCAGCCAAGATAGGAGCGGGAGAGCGCGAGAGCAGTACTTC | CASSQDRSGRAREQYF
TRBD1 | 15 | TRBJ1-4 | TRBV11-2 | NA | TGTGCCAGCAGCTTAGGACAGGGCGGTAATGAAAAACTGTTTTTT | CASSLGQGGNEKLFF
TRBD1 | 13 | TRBJ1-6 | TRBV12-3/TRBV12-4 | NA | TGTGCCAGCACCTGGGGGGACAGGCTTCCCCTCCACTTT | CASTWGDRLPLHF
TRBD2 | 15 | TRBJ2-5 | TRBV25-1 | NA | TGTGCCAGCAGTGAGGCTAGCGGGAGCCTCGGGACCCAGTACTTC | CASSEASGSLGTQYF
NA | 13 | TRBJ2-3 | TRBV7-2 | NA | TGTGCCAGCACGACCAGGGAAACAGATACGCAGTATTTT | CASTTRETDTQYF
NA | 14 | TRBJ2-3 | TRBV6-2/TRBV6-3 | NA | TGTGCCAGCAGTTACTCGATGGCGGGAGATACGCAGTATTTT | CASSYSMAGDTQYF
NA | 14 | TRBJ1-2 | TRBV7-2 | NA | TGTGCCAGCAGCTTAAAAGGCCCTAACTATGGCTACACCTTC | CASSLKGPNYGYTF
NA | 13 | TRBJ1-3 | TRBV10-3 | NA | TGTGCCACACAGGACCTCTCTGGAAACACCATATATTTT | CATQDLSGNTIYF
NA | 15 | TRBJ1-1 | TRBV28 | once | TGTGCCAGCAGTCGTCCCAGCCCCCTGGACACTGAAGCTTTCTTT | CASSRPSPLDTEAFF
TRBD2 | 16 | TRBJ2-1 | TRBV7-3 | NA | TGTGCCAGCAGCTTGCTGGGGACTAGCGGGATATATGAGCAGTTCTTC | CASSLLGTSGIYEQFF
TRBD2 | 13 | TRBJ2-3 | TRBV6-5 | NA | TGTGCCAGCAGGCCGGGACTAGCTGAGACGCAGTATTTT | CASRPGLAETQYF
TRBD2 | 15 | TRBJ2-1 | TRBV30 | once | TGTGCCTGGAGTGTAGGTGGGCTAGCGGTCCATGAGCAGTTCTTC | CAWSVGGLAVHEQFF
NA | 14 | TRBJ2-3 | TRBV27 | NA | TGTGCCAGCAAAATAGCGGTATCCACAGATACGCAGTATTTT | CASKIAVSTDTQYF
TRBD2 | 15 | TRBJ2-7 | TRBV6-2/TRBV6-3 | NA | TGTGCCAGCAGTTCTCCGGGACTAGCGGCCTACGAGCAGTACTTC | CASSSPGLAAYEQYF
NA | 14 | TRBJ2-4 | TRBV25-1 | NA | TGTGCCAGCAGTGAAACAGGCAGGGGAATCATTCAGTACTTC | CASSETGRGIIQYF
NA | 13 | TRBJ2-7 | TRBV5-6 | NA | TGTGCCAGCAGCTTTGGTGGGGACTACGAGCAGTACTTC | CASSFGGDYEQYF
NA | 13 | TRBJ1-4 | TRBV30 | NA | TGTGCCTGGAGTGGCCATCCCTCTGAAAAACTGTTTTTT | CAWSGHPSEKLFF